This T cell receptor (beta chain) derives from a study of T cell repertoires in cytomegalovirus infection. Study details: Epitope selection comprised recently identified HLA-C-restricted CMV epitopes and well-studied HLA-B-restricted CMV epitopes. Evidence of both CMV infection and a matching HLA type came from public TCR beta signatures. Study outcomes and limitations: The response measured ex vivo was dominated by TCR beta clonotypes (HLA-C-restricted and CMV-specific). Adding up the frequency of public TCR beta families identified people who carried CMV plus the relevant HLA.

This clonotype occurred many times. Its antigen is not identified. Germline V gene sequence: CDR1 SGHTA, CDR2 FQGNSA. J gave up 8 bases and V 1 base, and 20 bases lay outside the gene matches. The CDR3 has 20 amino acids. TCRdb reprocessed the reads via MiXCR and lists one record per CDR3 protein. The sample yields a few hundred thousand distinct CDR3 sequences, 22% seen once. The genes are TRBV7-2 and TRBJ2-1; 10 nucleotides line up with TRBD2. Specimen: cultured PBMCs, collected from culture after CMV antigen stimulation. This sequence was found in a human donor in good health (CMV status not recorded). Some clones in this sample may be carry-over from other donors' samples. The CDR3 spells CASSLGLALAGIVSWDEQFF. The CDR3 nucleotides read TGTGCCAGCAGCTTAGGTCTTGCACTAGCGGGAATCGTGTCCTGGGATGAGCAGTTCTTC.